The present T cell receptor (beta chain) was sequenced within a study of CD4 T cells in relation to SARS-CoV-2 and coronaviruses. The wider study: TCR beta CDR3s were sequenced after approximately ten-day antigen culture of PBMCs. Negative control cultures got HIV-1 Nef peptides or no peptide. Findings and caveats of the study: Monoreactive clones expanded significantly more to SARS-CoV-2 than crossreactive clones did.

Unexposed donor CD4+ T cells date from about 2011-2018, before the COVID-19 pandemic. After roughly ten days of culture, CD4+ T cells were isolated. Testing used SARS-CoV-2 S/N and four cold-coronavirus spikes on unexposed-donor CD4+ T cells, cells permitting. Germline V gene lookup returns CDR1 SGHAT and CDR2 FQNNGV. The CDR3 spans 14 residues. V was clipped by 5 bases and J by 0 bases, with 7 bases between them. As to this clone: Its antigen is unknown.

Generated by immunoSEQ multiplex PCR, the TCRdb table keeps only in-frame clones and is missing some. This table holds around 25,000 clones, roughly four fifths found once. This chain joins TRBV11-2 and TRBJ1-4; D is undetermined. This clonotype was obtained from a human donor in good health. Sequencing was performed on CD4+ T cells from PBMCs, cultured in vitro. The CDR3 loop is CASSQFATNEKLFF. CDR3 DNA: TGTGCCAGCAGCCAGTTTGCAACTAATGAAAAACTGTTTTTT.